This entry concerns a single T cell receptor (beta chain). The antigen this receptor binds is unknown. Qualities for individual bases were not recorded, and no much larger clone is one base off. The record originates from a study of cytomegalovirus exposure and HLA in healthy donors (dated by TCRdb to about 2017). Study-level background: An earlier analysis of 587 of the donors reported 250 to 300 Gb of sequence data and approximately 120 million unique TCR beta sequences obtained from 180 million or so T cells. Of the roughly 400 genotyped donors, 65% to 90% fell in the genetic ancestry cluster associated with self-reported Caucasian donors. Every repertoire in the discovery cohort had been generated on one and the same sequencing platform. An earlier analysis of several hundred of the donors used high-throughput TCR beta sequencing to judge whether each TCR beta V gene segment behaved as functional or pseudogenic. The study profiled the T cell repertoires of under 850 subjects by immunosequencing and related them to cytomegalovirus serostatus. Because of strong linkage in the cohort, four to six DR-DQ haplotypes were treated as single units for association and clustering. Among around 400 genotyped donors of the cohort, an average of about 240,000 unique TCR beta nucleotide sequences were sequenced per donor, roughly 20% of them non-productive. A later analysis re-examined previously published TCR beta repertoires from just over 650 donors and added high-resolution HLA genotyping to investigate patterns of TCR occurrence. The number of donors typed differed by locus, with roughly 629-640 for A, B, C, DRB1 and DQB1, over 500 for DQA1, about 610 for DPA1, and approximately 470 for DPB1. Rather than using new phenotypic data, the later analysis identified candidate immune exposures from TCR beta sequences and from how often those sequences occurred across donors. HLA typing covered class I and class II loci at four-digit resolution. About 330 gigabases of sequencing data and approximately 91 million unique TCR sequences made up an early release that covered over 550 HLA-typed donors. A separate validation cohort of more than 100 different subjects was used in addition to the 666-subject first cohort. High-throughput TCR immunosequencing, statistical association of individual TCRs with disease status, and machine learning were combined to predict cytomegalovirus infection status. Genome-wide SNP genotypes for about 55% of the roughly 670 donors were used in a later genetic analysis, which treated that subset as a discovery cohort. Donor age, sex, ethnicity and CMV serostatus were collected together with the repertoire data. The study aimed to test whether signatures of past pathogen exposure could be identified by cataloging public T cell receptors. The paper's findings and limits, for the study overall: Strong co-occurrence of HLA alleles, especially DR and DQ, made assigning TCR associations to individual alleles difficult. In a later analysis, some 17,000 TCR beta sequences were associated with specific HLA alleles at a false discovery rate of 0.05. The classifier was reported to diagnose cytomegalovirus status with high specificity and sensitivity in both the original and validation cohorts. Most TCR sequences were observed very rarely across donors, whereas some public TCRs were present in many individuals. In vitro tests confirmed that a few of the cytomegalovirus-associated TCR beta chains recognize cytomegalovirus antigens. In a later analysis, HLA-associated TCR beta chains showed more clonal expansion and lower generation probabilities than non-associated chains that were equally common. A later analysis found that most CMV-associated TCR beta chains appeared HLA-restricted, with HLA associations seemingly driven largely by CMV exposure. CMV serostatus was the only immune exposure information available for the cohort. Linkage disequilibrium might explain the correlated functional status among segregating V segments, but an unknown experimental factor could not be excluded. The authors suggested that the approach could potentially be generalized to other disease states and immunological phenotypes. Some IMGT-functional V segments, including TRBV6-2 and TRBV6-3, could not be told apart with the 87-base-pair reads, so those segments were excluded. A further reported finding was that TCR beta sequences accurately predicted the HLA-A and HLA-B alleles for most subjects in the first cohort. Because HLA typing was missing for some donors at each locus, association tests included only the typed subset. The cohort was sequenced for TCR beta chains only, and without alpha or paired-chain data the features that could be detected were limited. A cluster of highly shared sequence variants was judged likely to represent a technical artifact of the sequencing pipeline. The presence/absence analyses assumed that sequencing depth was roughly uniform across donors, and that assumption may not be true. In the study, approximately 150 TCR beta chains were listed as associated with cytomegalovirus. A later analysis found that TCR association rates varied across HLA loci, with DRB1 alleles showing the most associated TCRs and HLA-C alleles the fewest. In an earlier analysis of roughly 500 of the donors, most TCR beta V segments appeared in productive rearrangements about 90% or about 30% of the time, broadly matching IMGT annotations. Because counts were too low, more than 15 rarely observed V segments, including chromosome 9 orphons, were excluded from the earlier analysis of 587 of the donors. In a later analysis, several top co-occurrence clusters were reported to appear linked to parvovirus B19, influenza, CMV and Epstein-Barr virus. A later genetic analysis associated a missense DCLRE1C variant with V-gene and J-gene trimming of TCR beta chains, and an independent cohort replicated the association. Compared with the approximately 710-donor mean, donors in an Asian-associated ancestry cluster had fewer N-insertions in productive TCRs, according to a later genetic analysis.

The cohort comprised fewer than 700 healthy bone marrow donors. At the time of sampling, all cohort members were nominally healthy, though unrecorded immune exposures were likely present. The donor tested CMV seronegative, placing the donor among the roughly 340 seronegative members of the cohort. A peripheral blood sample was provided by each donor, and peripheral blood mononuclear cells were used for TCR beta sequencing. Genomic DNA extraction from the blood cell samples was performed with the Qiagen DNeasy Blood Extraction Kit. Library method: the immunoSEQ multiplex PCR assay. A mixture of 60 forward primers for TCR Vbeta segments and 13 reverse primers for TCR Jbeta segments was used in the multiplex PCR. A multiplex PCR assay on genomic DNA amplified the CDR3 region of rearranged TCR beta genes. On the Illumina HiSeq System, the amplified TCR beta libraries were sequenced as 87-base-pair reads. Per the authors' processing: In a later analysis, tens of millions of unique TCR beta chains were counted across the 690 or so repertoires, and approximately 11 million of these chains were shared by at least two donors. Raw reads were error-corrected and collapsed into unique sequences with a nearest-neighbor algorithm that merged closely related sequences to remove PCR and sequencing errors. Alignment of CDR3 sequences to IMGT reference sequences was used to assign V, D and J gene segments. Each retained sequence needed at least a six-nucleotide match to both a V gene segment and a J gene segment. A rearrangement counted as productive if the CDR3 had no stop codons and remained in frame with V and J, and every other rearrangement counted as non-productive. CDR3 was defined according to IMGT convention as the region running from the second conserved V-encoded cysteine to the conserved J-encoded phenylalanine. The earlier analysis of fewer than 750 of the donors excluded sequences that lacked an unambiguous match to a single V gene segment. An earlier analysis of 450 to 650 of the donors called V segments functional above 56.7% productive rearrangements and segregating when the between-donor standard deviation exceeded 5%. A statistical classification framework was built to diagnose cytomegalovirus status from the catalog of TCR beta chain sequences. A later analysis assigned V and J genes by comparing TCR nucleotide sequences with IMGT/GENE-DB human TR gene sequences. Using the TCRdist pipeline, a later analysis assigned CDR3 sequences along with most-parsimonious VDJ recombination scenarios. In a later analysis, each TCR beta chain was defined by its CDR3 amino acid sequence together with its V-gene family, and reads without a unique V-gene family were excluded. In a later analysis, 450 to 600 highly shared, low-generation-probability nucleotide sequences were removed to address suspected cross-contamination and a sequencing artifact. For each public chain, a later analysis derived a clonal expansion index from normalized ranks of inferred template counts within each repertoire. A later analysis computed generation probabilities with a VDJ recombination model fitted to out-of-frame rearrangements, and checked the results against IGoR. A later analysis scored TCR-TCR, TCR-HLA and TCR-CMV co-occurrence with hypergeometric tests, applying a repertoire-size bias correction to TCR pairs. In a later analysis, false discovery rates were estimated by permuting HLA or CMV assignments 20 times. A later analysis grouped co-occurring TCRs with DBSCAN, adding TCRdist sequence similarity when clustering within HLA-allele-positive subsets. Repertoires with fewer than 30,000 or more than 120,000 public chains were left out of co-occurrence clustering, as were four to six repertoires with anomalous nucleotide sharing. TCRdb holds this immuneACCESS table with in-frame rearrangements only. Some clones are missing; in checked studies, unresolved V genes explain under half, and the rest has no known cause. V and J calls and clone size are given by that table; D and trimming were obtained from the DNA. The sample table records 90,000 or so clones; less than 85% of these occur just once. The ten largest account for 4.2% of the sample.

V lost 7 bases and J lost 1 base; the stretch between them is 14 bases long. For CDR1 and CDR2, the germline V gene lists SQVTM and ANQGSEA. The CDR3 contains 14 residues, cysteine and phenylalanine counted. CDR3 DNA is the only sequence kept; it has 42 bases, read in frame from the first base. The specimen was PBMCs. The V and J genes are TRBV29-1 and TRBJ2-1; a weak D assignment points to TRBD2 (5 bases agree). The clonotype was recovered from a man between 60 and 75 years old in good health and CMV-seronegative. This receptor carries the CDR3 CSARGRSSYNEQFF. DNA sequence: TGCAGCGCCCGGGGTAGATCGTCCTACAATGAGCAGTTCTTC.